This is a list of T cell receptor beta chains from one sample in a study of blood T cell repertoires in COVID-19. TCRdb's copy holds only in-frame clones and misses some; the assay was immunoSEQ multiplex PCR. The data hold some 150,000 clones, with 88% observed a single time. Sequencing was done on a sample of PBMCs or T cells enriched from blood (not recorded which). These receptors all come from a woman in her twenties or thirties with acute COVID-19. CDR3s include the opening cysteine and the closing phenylalanine or tryptophan. A D gene is named only where the DNA matches it firmly. A row's size may be missing; if present it is once, few, many or a size class.

TRBV20-1,.,TRBJ1-1,.,TGCAGTGCTAGTGATAGAATGAACACTGAAGCTTTCTTT,CSASDRMNTEAFF
TRBV2,.,TRBJ1-1,.,TGTGCCAGCAGTAGACAGGACTTAAGGGACACTGAAGCTTTCTTT,CASSRQDLRDTEAFF
TRBV21-1,.,TRBJ2-2,.,TGTGCCAGCCACTCAGGCCCAGTGTGGAACACCGGGGAGCTGTTTTTT,CASHSGPVWNTGELFF
TRBV15,TRBD1,TRBJ1-2,.,TGTGCCACCAGCAGAGGATGGACAGGGACCAATTTTAACTATGGCTACACCTTC,CATSRGWTGTNFNYGYTF
TRBV19,.,TRBJ1-2,.,TGTGCCAGTAGTCCCTCCAGGGGTGTTCCTCGCTACACCTTC,CASSPSRGVPRYTF
TRBV11-3,.,TRBJ2-3,few,TGTGCCAGCAGCTCAAACATCGACAGTGATACGCAGTATTTT,CASSSNIDSDTQYF
TRBV7-9,TRBD1,TRBJ1-4,.,TGTGCCAGCAGTCGTACAGGGGGAGAAAAACTGTTTTTT,CASSRTGGEKLFF
TRBV30,TRBD2,TRBJ2-2,.,TGTGCCTGGAGCCATTGGAGAGCGGGAGGGCCCGGGACCGGGGAGCTGTTTTTT,CAWSHWRAGGPGTGELFF
TRBV24-1,.,TRBJ2-7,.,TGTGCCACCGGGGATTCAGGGAACTACGAGCAGTACTTC,CATGDSGNYEQYF
TRBV7-2,TRBD1,TRBJ1-2,.,TGTGCCAGCAGCTTAAGGACAGGGGTAGGCTATGGCTACACCTTC,CASSLRTGVGYGYTF
TRBV11-2,.,TRBJ2-1,.,TGTGCCAGCAGCATTGACTACAACAATGAGCAGTTCTTC,CASSIDYNNEQFF
TRBV12-3/TRBV12-4,.,TRBJ2-3,.,TGTGCCAGCAGTCTCAGGGGTTCAGATACGCAGTATTTT,CASSLRGSDTQYF
TRBV19,.,TRBJ2-3,.,TGTGCCAGTAGTTCACAGGGCACAGATACGCAGTATTTT,CASSSQGTDTQYF
TRBV27,TRBD1,TRBJ2-7,.,TGTGCCAGCAGTCAAGGACAGGGACCATACGAGCAGTACTTC,CASSQGQGPYEQYF
TRBV2,TRBD1,TRBJ2-5,.,TGTGCCAGCAGTGTTTCCCGGACAGGGGAAGAGACCCAGTACTTC,CASSVSRTGEETQYF
TRBV6-2/TRBV6-3,.,TRBJ1-5,.,TGTGCCAGCAGTTCCCCGGCAGGGGCATATAGCAATCAGCCCCAGCATTTT,CASSSPAGAYSNQPQHF
TRBV7-9,TRBD1,TRBJ1-3,.,TGTGCCAGCAGCTCTGACAGGGGCGCTGGAAACACCATATATTTT,CASSSDRGAGNTIYF
TRBV7-2,.,TRBJ1-5,.,TGTGCCAGCAGCTCTAGGGGTTTCAATCAGCCCCAGCATTTT,CASSSRGFNQPQHF
TRBV11-3,TRBD1,TRBJ2-3,.,TGTGCCAGCAGCCTCGGGACAGGGTTCGCAGATACGCAGTATTTT,CASSLGTGFADTQYF
TRBV10-3,.,TRBJ2-1,.,TGTGCCATCCAAGCTAGCCGGAACAATGAGCAGTTCTTC,CAIQASRNNEQFF
TRBV5-4,TRBD2,TRBJ2-2,.,TGTGCCAGCAGGGATGAGACTAGCGGGAAGGTGTTTTTT,CASRDETSGKVFF
TRBV7-3,.,TRBJ2-5,.,TGTGCCAGCAGCTTAAGTGCGGCTAGCAGCCCTAAGGATGGAGAGACCCAGTACTTC,CASSLSAASSPKDGETQYF
TRBV9,TRBD2,TRBJ2-3,once,TGTGCCAGCAGCGCCACTAGCGGGAGCGTCACAGATACGCAGTATTTT,CASSATSGSVTDTQYF
TRBV20-1,.,TRBJ2-5,many,TGCAGTGCTAGTAGGGGGATCGAGACCCAGTACTTC,CSASRGIETQYF